Listed here are 18 T cell receptor beta chains from one sample, sequenced in a study of shared clonotypes between healthy human individuals. The data were produced by immunoSEQ multiplex PCR, yet TCRdb's version contains in-frame clones alone and is incomplete. The sample has hundreds of thousands of clones, roughly 70% seen once; the top ten hold about 1.8%. Material for sequencing was memory CD4+ T cells sorted from blood. Noted subset: CD45RA-negative fraction. These receptor sequences come from a woman in her 30s in good health.

V gene TRBV13 combines with J gene TRBJ2-4; possible D gene TRBD1, 5 bases. The germline CDR1 and CDR2 sequences are PRHDT and FYEKMQ (reference sequence). The CDR3 has 15 amino acids. The V gene lost 2 bases and the J gene lost 2 bases, with 10 bases spanning the gap. Written as DNA, the CDR3 is TGTGCCAGCAGCTTACAGGGTCTCCCCAAAAACATTCAGTACTTC. Translating gives CASSLQGLPKNIQYF.

There are a few counts of this clone. This CDR3 is also generated by other DNA sequences in the sample. The V gene is TRBV4-2, the J gene TRBJ1-2; TRBD1 is a possible D gene (6 bases). CDR1 and CDR2 (germline): LGHNA, YNFKEQ. Trimming took off 0 bases at V and 7 bases at J, with 12 bases between the two ends. The CDR3 length is 14 residues. The CDR3 spells CASSQDRGSGGYTF. The CDR3 region has the DNA TGTGCCAGCAGCCAAGACAGGGGTTCGGGTGGCTACACCTTC.

J is TRBJ1-1 and V is TRBV28, with D unclear. The length of the CDR3 is 14 residues. Germline V gives CDR1 MDHEN, CDR2 SYDVKM. Trimming shortened V by 8 bases and J by 4 bases, and 17 bases separated the two germline ends. CDR3 bases: TGTGCCAGCCGACCCGGAGACCCACTCACTGAAGCTTTCTTT. Protein: CASRPGDPLTEAFF.

A remark on this clone: Other DNA sequences in the sample encode the same CDR3. The rearrangement joins TRBV18 to TRBJ1-1, with D tentatively TRBD1 (6 bases). This CDR3 has 12 amino acids. Trimming cost V 3 bases and J 5 bases, with 7 bases left between them. Germline CDR1 reads KGHSH; CDR2 reads LQKENI. The CDR3 spells CASSPQGTEAFF. CDR3 nucleotides: TGTGCCAGCTCACCTCAGGGGACTGAAGCTTTCTTT.

As DNA, the CDR3 is TGTGCCAGCTCATCGGCCCTTAGGGAGCGCAAAAACATTCAGTACTTC. Protein: CASSSALRERKNIQYF. The genes are TRBV18 and TRBJ2-4, with a weak D call TRBD2 (5 bases). Germline CDR1 is KGHSH and CDR2 is LQKENI. CDR3 size: 16 residues. Trimming pared 5 bases from V and 3 bases from J, leaving 17 bases between.

V usage is TRBV11-2 and J usage is TRBJ2-1, with TRBD2 identical over 11 bases. The V gene's germline CDR1 is SGHAT and CDR2 FQNNGV. The CDR3 runs to 14 residues. Trimming at V came to 6 bases and at J to 4 bases, leaving 2 bases not matched to a gene. The CDR3 is CASRTSGTYNEQFF. CDR3 nucleotides: TGTGCCAGCAGGACTAGCGGGACGTACAATGAGCAGTTCTTC.

The V gene is TRBV7-2, the J gene TRBJ2-3; perhaps TRBD2 as D (6 bases). V lost 2 bases to trimming and J lost 0 bases, with 21 bases between them. The CDR3 is made up of 19 amino acids. Germline V gene sequence: CDR1 SGHTA, CDR2 FQGNSA. Here the CDR3 reads CASSLLLLRSSASTDTQYF. For the CDR3, the DNA is TGTGCCAGCAGCTTACTCCTACTACGGTCTAGCGCGAGCACAGATACGCAGTATTTT. Combining the CDR3 with reference TRBV7-2 and TRBJ2-3 gives the whole variable domain GAGVSQSPSNKVTEKGKDVELRCDPISGHTALYWYRQSLGQGLEFLIYFQGNSAPDKSGLPSDRFSAERTGGSVSTLTIQRTQQEDSAVYLCASSLLLLRSSASTDTQYFGPGTRLTVL.

With respect to this clone: Additional DNA sequences in this sample encode the identical CDR3. V gene TRBV19 combines with J gene TRBJ2-3; D is possibly TRBD2 (5 bases). Trimming took 8 bases from V and 6 from J, leaving 21 bases between them. The V gene's germline CDR1 is LNHDA and CDR2 SQIVND (reference sequence). The CDR3 spans 15 residues. The CDR3 DNA follows: TGTGCCAGTTCCTCTTCGGGGAGTAAAGCGGATACGCAGTATTTT. Protein: CASSSSGSKADTQYF.

The rearrangement links TRBV29-1 to TRBJ2-1; 12 bases are a match to TRBD2. The V gene end was trimmed by 3 bases and the J gene end by 4 bases; junction bases not matched to a gene: 4. The CDR3 sequence is 15 residues long. CDR1 and CDR2 (germline): SQVTM, ANQGSEA. In nucleotides, the CDR3 is TGCAGCGTTGACCCTCTAGCGGGAGGGTACAATGAGCAGTTCTTC. As protein: CSVDPLAGGYNEQFF.

V usage is TRBV6-1 and J usage is TRBJ2-3; 10 bases agree with TRBD2. V trimming: 7 bases; J trimming: 6 bases; junction bases outside the gene matches: 4. The CDR3 spans 13 residues. Germline lookup yields CDR1 MNHNS and CDR2 SASEGT. CDR3 loop: CASTLAGEDTQYF. The CDR3 bases are TGTGCCAGCACCCTAGCGGGAGAGGATACGCAGTATTTT.

V usage is TRBV6-5 and J usage is TRBJ2-7; D not resolved. The CDR3 contains 13 residues. Trimming took 6 bases from V and 3 from J, leaving 12 bases between them. Germline V gene sequence: CDR1 MNHEY, CDR2 SVGAGI. The CDR3 coding sequence is TGTGCCAGCAGACGTGGGCCGGGCTACGAGCAGTACTTC. Translated, it gives CASRRGPGYEQYF.

The V call is TRBV6-6, the J call TRBJ1-5; possibly TRBD1 for D (6 bases). The CDR3 sequence is 15 residues long. Germline V gene lookup returns CDR1 MNHNY and CDR2 SVGAGI (reference sequence). The V gene lost 4 bases and the J gene lost 1 base, with 11 bases spanning the gap. CDR3 sequence: CASSLPQGSNQPQHF. The CDR3 DNA reads as TGTGCCAGCAGTTTACCACAGGGCAGCAATCAGCCCCAGCATTTT.

This clone showed up just once. The chain is built from TRBV9 and TRBJ2-2, with TRBD2 matching over 7 bases. The J segment lost 6 bases and the V segment lost 3 bases, leaving 8 bases of the junction unmatched. Germline values: CDR1 SGDLS, CDR2 YYNGEE. The CDR3 loop spans 15 amino acids. The CDR3 here is CASSGRDYGPGELFF. The CDR3 bases are TGTGCCAGCAGCGGCCGGGACTACGGCCCCGGGGAGCTGTTTTTT. Complete variable domain (other parts from reference TRBV9 and TRBJ2-2): DSGVTQTPKHLITATGQRVTLRCSPRSGDLSVYWYQQSLDQGLQFLIQYYNGEERAKGNILERFSAQQFPDLHSELNLSSLELGDSALYFCASSGRDYGPGELFFGEGSRLTVL.

The table lists this clone with a count of one. The chain is built from TRBV27 and TRBJ2-3, with 8 bases lining up with TRBD1. Germline V gives CDR1 MNHEY, CDR2 SMNVEV (reference sequence). V gave up 5 bases and J gave up 3 bases; unmatched junction bases: 10. The CDR3 totals 16 residues. The CDR3 sequence: CASSPPRDRITDTQYF. Written as DNA, the CDR3 is TGTGCCAGCAGTCCGCCCCGGGACAGGATAACAGATACGCAGTATTTT.

The chain employs TRBV4-1 and TRBJ2-3; D uncertain. This CDR3 spans 14 amino acids. Germline V gene lookup returns CDR1 MGHRA and CDR2 YSYEKL. V gave up 3 bases and J gave up 2 bases, with 9 bases separating them. In nucleotides, the CDR3 is TGCGCCAGCAGCCATCGGTACTCCACAGATACGCAGTATTTT. It translates to CASSHRYSTDTQYF.

The CDR3 coding sequence is TGTGCCAGCAGCCAGACCTACTATGGCTACACCTTC. Protein product: CASSQTYYGYTF. The chain employs TRBV5-4 and TRBJ1-2; no reliable D call. CDR1 is SGHNT, CDR2 YYREEE, per germline (reference sequence). The CDR3 totals 12 residues. V lost 4 bases and J 3 bases, leaving 7 bases between the germline ends.

This clone was seen ten or more times. V and J are TRBV7-9 and TRBJ1-2; D is unresolved. The V and J ends lost 1 base and 5 bases respectively, with 11 bases between them. This CDR3 is built from 14 residues. In germline, CDR1 is SEHNR, CDR2 FQNEAQ (reference sequence). For the CDR3, the DNA is TGTGCCAGCAGCTTAGAGACACCTTCTTATGGCTACACCTTC. It yields the protein CASSLETPSYGYTF.

J is TRBJ2-1 and V is TRBV7-8; 12 bases align to TRBD2. The CDR3 is 16 amino acids. CDR1 and CDR2 from the germline V gene are SGHVS and FQNEAQ. Losses at the gene ends were 6 bases for V and 6 bases for J; bases not matched to a gene: 9. The CDR3 sequence is CASRRVTSGGSNEQFF. CDR3 nucleotides: TGTGCCAGCAGGCGGGTGACTAGCGGGGGCTCCAATGAGCAGTTCTTC.